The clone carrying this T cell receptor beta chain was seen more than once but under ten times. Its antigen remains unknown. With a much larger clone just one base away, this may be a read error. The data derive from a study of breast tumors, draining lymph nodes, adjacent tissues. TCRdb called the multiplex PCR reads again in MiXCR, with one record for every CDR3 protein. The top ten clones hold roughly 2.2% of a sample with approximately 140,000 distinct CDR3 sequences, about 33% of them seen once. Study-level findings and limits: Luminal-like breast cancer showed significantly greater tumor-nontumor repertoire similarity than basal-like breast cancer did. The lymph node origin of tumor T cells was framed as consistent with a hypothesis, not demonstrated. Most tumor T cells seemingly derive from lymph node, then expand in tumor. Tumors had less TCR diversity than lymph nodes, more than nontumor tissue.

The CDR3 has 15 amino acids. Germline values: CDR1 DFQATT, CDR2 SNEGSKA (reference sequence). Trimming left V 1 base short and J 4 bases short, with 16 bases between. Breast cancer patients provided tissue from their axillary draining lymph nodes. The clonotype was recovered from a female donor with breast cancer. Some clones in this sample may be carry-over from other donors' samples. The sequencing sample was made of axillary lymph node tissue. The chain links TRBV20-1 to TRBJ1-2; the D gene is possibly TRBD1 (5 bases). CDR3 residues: CSARVSGTITYGYTF. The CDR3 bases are TGCAGTGCTAGAGTTTCCGGGACGATCACCTATGGCTACACCTTC.